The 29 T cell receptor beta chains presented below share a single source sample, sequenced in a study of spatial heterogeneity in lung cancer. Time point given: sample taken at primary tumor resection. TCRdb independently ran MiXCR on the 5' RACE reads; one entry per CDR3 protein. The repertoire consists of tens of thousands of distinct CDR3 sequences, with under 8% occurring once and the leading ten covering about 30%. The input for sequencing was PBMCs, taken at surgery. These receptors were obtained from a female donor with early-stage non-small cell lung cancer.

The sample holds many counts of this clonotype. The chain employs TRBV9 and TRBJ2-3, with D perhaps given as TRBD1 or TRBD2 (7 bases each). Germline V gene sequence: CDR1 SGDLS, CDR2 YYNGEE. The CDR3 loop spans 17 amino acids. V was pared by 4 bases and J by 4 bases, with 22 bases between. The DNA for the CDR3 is TGTGCCAGCAGCCGCGCAGGGGGGGCAAGGTTAGCAGATACGCAGTATTTT. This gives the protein CASSRAGGARLADTQYF. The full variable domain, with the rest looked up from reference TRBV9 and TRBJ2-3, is DSGVTQTPKHLITATGQRVTLRCSPRSGDLSVYWYQQSLDQGLQFLIQYYNGEERAKGNILERFSAQQFPDLHSELNLSSLELGDSALYFCASSRAGGARLADTQYFGPGTRLTVL.

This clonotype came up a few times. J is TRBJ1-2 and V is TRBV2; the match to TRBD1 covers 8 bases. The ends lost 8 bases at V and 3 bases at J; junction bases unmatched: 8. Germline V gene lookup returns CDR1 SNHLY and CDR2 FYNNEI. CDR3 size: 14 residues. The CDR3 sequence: CASSVDRDHYGYTF. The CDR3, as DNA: TGTGCCAGCTCTGTGGACAGGGACCACTATGGCTACACCTTC.

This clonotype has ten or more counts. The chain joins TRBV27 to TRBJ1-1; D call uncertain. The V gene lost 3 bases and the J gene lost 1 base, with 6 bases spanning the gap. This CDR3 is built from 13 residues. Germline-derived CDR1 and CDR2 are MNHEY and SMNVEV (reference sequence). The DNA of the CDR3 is TGTGCCAGCAGTTTCTGGGCGAACACTGAAGCTTTCTTT. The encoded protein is CASSFWANTEAFF.

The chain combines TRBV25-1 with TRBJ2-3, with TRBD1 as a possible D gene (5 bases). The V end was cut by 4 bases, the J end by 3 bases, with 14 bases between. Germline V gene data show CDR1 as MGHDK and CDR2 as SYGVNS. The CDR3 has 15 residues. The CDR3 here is CASSADQGLTDTQYF. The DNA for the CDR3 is TGTGCCAGCAGTGCCGACCAGGGCTTAACAGATACGCAGTATTTT.

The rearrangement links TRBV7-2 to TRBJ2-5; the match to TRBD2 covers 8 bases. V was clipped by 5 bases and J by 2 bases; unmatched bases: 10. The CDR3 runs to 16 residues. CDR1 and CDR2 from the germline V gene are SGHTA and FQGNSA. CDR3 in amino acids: CASSPGGAGGQETQYF. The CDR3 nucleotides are TGTGCCAGCAGCCCGGGGGGGGCGGGAGGACAAGAGACCCAGTACTTC.

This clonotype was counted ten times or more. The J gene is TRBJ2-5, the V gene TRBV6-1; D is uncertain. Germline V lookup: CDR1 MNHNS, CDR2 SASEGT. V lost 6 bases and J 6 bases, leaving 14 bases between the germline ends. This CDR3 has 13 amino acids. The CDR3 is CASSDTWAKTQYF. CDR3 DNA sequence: TGTGCCAGCAGCGACACTTGGGCGAAGACCCAGTACTTC.

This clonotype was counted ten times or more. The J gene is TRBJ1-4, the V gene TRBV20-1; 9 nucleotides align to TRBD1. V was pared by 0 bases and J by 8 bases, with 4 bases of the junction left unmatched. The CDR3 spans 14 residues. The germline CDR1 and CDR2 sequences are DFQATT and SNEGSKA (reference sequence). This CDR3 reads CSAREGTGNEKLFF. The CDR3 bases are TGCAGTGCTAGAGAAGGGACAGGGAACGAAAAACTGTTTTTT.

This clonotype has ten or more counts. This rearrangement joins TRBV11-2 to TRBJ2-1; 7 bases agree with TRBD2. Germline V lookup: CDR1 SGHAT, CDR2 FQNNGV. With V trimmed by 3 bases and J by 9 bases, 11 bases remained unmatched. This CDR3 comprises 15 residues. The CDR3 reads CASSFLTSRVVEQFF. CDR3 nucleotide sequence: TGTGCCAGCAGCTTTCTGACTAGCCGGGTAGTTGAGCAGTTCTTC.

CDR3 sequence: CASSYGAYEQFF. CDR3 in DNA: TGTGCCAGCAGTTACGGGGCCTATGAGCAGTTCTTC. The chain has TRBV6-2 or TRBV6-3 and TRBJ2-1; possibly TRBD1 for D (5 bases). CDR3 size: 12 residues. Germline assignment: CDR1 MNHEY and CDR2 SVGEGT. Trimming took off 2 bases at V and 8 bases at J, with 7 bases between the two ends.

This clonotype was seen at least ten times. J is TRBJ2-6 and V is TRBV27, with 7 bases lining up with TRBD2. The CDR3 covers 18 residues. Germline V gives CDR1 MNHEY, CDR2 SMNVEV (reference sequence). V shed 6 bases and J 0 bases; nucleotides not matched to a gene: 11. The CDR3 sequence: CASSSKRGLYSGANVLTF. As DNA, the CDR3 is TGTGCCAGCAGCTCGAAGCGGGGATTATACTCTGGGGCCAACGTCCTGACTTTC.

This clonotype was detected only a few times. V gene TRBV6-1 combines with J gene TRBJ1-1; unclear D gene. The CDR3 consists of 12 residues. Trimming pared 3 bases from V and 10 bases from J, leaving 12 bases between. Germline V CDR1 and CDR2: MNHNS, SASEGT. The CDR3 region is CASSDPPWGAFF. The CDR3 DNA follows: TGTGCCAGCAGTGACCCCCCCTGGGGAGCTTTCTTT.

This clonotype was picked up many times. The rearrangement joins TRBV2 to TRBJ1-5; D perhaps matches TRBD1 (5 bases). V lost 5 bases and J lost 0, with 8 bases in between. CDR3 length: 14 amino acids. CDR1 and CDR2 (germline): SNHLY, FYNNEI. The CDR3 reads CASSYDSSNQPQHF. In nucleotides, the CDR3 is TGTGCCAGCAGTTATGACAGTAGCAATCAGCCCCAGCATTTT.

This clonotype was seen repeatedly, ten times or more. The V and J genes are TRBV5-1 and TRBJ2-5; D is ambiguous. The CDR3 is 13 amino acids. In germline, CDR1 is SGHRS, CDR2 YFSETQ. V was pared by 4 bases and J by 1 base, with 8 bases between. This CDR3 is CASSVRFQETQYF. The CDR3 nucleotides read TGCGCCAGCAGCGTGAGATTCCAAGAGACCCAGTACTTC.

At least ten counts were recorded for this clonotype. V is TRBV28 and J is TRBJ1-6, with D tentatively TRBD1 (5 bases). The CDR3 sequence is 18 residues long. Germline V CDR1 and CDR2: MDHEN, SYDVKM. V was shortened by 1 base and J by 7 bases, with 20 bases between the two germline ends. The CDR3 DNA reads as TGTGCCAGCAGTTTATCCCGTTTTCTACGGGGCGGAAATTCACCCCTCCACTTT. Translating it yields CASSLSRFLRGGNSPLHF.

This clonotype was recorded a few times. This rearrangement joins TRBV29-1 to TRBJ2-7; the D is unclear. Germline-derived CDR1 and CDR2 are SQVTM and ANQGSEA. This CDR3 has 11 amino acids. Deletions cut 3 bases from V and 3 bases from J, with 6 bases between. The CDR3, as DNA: TGCAGCGTTGAGGTTCACTACGAGCAGTACTTC. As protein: CSVEVHYEQYF.

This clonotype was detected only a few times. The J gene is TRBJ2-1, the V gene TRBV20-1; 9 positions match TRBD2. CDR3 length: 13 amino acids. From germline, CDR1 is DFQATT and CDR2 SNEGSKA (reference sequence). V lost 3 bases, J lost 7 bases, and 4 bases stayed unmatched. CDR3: CSASRLAGNEQFF. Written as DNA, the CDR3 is TGCAGTGCTAGTCGGCTAGCGGGGAATGAGCAGTTCTTC.

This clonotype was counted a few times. The CDR3, as DNA: TGTGCCAGCATGCTAGCGGGGGGACCAGATACGCAGTATTTT. This sequence encodes CASMLAGGPDTQYF. The chain uses TRBV2 and TRBJ2-3, with 11 bases lining up with TRBD2. Germline lookup yields CDR1 SNHLY and CDR2 FYNNEI. The CDR3 length is 14 residues. The V segment lost 7 bases and the J segment 4 bases; nucleotides outside the gene matches: 4.

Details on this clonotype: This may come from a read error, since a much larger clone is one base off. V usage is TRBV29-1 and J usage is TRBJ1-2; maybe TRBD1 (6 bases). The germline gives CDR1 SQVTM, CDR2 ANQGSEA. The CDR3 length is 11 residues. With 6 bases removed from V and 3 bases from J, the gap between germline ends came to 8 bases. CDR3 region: CSVRTDYGYTF. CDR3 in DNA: TGCAGCGTGAGGACAGACTATGGCTACACCTTC.

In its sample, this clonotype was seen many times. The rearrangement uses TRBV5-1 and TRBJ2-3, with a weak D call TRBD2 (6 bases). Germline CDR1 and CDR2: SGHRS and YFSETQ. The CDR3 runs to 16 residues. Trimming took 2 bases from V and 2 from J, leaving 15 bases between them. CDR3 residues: CASSFTIWGDTDTQYF. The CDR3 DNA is TGCGCCAGCAGCTTTACTATATGGGGGGACACAGATACGCAGTATTTT.

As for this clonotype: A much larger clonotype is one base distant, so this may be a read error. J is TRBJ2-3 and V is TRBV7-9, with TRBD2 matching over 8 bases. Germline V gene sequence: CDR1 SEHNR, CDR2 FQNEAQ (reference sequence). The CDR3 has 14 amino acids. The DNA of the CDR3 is TGTGTCAGCAGCTTAGCGGGAAGCACAGATACGCAGTATTTT. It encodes CVSSLAGSTDTQYF.

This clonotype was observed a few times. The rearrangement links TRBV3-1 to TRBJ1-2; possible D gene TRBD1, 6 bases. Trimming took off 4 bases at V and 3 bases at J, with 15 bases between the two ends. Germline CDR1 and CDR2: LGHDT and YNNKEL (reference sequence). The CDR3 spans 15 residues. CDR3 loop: CASSPKGAGDYGYTF. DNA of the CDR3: TGTGCCAGCAGCCCCAAAGGAGCAGGGGACTATGGCTACACCTTC. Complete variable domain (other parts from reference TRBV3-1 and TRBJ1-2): DTAVSQTPKYLVTQMGNDKSIKCEQNLGHDTMYWYKQDSKKFLKIMFSYNNKELIINETVPNRFSPKSPDKAHLNLHINSLELGDSAVYFCASSPKGAGDYGYTFGSGTRLTVV.

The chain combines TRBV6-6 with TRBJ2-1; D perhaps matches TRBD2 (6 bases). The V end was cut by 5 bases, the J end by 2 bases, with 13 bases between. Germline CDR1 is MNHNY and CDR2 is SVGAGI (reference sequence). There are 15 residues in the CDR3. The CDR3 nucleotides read TGTGCCAGCAGTCCACCCGGGACTCCCTACAATGAGCAGTTCTTC. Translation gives CASSPPGTPYNEQFF.

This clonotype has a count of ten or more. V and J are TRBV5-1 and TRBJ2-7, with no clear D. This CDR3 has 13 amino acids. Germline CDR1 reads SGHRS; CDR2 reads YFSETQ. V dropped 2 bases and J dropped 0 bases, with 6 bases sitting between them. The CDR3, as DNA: TGCGCCAGCAGCTTCCGTACCTCCTACGAGCAGTACTTC. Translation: CASSFRTSYEQYF.

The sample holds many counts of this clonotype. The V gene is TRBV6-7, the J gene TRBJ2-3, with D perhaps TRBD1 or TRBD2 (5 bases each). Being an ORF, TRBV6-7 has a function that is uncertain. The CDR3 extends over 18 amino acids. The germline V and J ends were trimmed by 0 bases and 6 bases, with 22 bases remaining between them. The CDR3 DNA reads TGTGCCAGCAGTTACTCCCAAGGGGTACGGGAAGCCGGGGATACGCAGTATTTT. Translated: CASSYSQGVREAGDTQYF.

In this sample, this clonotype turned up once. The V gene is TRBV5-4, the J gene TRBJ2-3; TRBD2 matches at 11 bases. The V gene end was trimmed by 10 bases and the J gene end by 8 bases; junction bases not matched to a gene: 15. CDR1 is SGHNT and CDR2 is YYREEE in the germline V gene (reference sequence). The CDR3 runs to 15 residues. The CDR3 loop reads CARHPITSGSFTQYF. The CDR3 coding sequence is TGTGCCCGCCACCCGATAACTAGCGGGAGCTTTACGCAGTATTTT.

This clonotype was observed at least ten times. The CDR3 loop is CASSLEGGAEAFF. The CDR3 DNA reads as TGTGCCAGCAGCTTAGAAGGGGGCGCTGAAGCTTTCTTT. The chain is built from TRBV7-9 and TRBJ1-1; TRBD1 matches 7 bases. The CDR3 is 13 amino acids. Trimming removed 1 base from V and 6 bases from J; junction bases left unmatched: 2. Germline V gene lookup returns CDR1 SEHNR and CDR2 FQNEAQ (reference sequence). Combining the CDR3 with reference TRBV7-9 and TRBJ1-1 gives the whole variable domain DTGVSQNPRHKITKRGQNVTFRCDPISEHNRLYWYRQTLGQGPEFLTYFQNEAQLEKSRLLSDRFSAERPKGSFSTLEIQRTEQGDSAMYLCASSLEGGAEAFFGQGTRLTVV.

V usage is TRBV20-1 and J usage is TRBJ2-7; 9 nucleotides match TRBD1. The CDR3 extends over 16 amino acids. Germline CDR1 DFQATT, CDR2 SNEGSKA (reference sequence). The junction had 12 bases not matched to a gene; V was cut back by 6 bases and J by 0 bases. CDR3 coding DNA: TGCAGTGCCGTCGGGGCGGGGACAGGGTTCTCCTACGAGCAGTACTTC. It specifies CSAVGAGTGFSYEQYF.

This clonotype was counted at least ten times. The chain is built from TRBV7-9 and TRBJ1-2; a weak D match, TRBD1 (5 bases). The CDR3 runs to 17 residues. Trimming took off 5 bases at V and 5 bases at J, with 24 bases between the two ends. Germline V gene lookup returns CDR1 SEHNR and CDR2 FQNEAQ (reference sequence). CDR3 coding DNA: TGTGCCAGCAGCCCCTGGACAAGGAGGGATAAGAGTTATGGCTACACCTTC. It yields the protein CASSPWTRRDKSYGYTF.

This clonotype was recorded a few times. In DNA form, the CDR3 reads TGCAGTGCTGGTAGCGGGAGAGGGTACAATGAGCAGTTCTTC. Its translation: CSAGSGRGYNEQFF. The chain carries TRBV20-1 and TRBJ2-1; 9 bases line up with TRBD2. This CDR3 spans 14 amino acids. The junction had 6 bases not matched to a gene; V was cut back by 5 bases and J by 4 bases. From germline, CDR1 is DFQATT and CDR2 SNEGSKA (reference sequence).